Listed below are T cell receptor beta chains from one sample, sequenced in a study of Graves' ophthalmopathy and Graves' hyperthyroidism. TCRdb re-called the multiplex PCR reads with MiXCR, one entry per CDR3 protein. The table records hundreds of thousands of distinct CDR3 sequences, around 20% of them present only once. The sample comprised peripheral blood. These TCRs come from a woman under 30 with stable Graves' hyperthyroidism. CDR3s include the opening cysteine and the closing phenylalanine or tryptophan. Fields, in order: clone size, V gene, J gene, D gene, CDR3 DNA, CDR3 protein. D genes are given only for firm matches. Part of the rows lack a size; the others show once, few, many or a class for expanded clones.

abundance: many
v_gene: TRBV12-3/TRBV12-4
j_gene: TRBJ2-5
d_gene: -
CDR3nt: TGTGCCAGCAGCCGCGGACAGATTCAAGAGACCCAGTACTTC
CDR3aa: CASSRGQIQETQYF

abundance: -
v_gene: TRBV12-3/TRBV12-4
j_gene: TRBJ1-1
d_gene: -
CDR3nt: TGTGCCAGCAGTTCCCCCCAGGGTACGTTGGACACTGAAGCTTTCTTT
CDR3aa: CASSSPQGTLDTEAFF

abundance: -
v_gene: TRBV20-1
j_gene: TRBJ2-7
d_gene: TRBD1
CDR3nt: TGCAGTGCGACCGGGACAGATTACTACGAGCAGTACTTC
CDR3aa: CSATGTDYYEQYF

abundance: many
v_gene: TRBV29-1
j_gene: TRBJ1-2
d_gene: -
CDR3nt: TGCAGCGTTGACGGGGGGCAAGGCTACACCTTC
CDR3aa: CSVDGGQGYTF

abundance: many
v_gene: TRBV20-1
j_gene: TRBJ2-7
d_gene: TRBD2
CDR3nt: TGCAGTGCTCTACTAGCGGGGGCTCCCTACGAGCAGTACTTC
CDR3aa: CSALLAGAPYEQYF

abundance: many
v_gene: TRBV7-9
j_gene: TRBJ2-7
d_gene: TRBD2
CDR3nt: TGTGCCAGCAGCTTGGGACTAGCGGGAGCCGAGCAGTACTTC
CDR3aa: CASSLGLAGAEQYF

abundance: many
v_gene: TRBV29-1
j_gene: TRBJ1-1
d_gene: TRBD1
CDR3nt: TGCAGCGTTAATGACAGGGTCAACACTGAAGCTTTCTTT
CDR3aa: CSVNDRVNTEAFF

abundance: many
v_gene: TRBV29-1
j_gene: TRBJ2-5
d_gene: TRBD1
CDR3nt: TGCAGCGTTGAGAAGCAGGGGGCGCAGACCCAGTACTTC
CDR3aa: CSVEKQGAQTQYF

abundance: -
v_gene: TRBV6-1
j_gene: TRBJ1-2
d_gene: -
CDR3nt: TGTGCCAGCAGCCCGCCCCCCTCGTTAGCTAACTATGGCTACACCTTC
CDR3aa: CASSPPPSLANYGYTF

abundance: -
v_gene: TRBV3-1
j_gene: TRBJ2-7
d_gene: -
CDR3nt: TGTGCCAGCAGCCGGGGGACGTTCAGCTCCTACGAGCAGTACTTC
CDR3aa: CASSRGTFSSYEQYF

abundance: many
v_gene: TRBV2
j_gene: TRBJ1-1
d_gene: -
CDR3nt: TGTGCCAGCAGCCTGGGGCGGGACGGTGAAGCTTTCTTT
CDR3aa: CASSLGRDGEAFF

abundance: few
v_gene: TRBV11-3
j_gene: TRBJ2-7
d_gene: -
CDR3nt: TGTGCCAGCAGCTTACATGACGAGCAGTACTTC
CDR3aa: CASSLHDEQYF

abundance: many
v_gene: TRBV27
j_gene: TRBJ2-7
d_gene: TRBD1
CDR3nt: TGTGCCAGCAGTCCCTCGACAGGGGGCAAAGGCTACGAGCAGTACTTC
CDR3aa: CASSPSTGGKGYEQYF

abundance: -
v_gene: TRBV12-3/TRBV12-4
j_gene: TRBJ2-1
d_gene: -
CDR3nt: TGTGCCAGCAGTTTAGGGGACGTATACAATGAGCAGTTCTTC
CDR3aa: CASSLGDVYNEQFF

abundance: -
v_gene: TRBV2
j_gene: TRBJ2-7
d_gene: -
CDR3nt: TGTGCCAGTAAGTCTGGGGGTTCCGAGCAGTACTTC
CDR3aa: CASKSGGSEQYF

abundance: many
v_gene: TRBV5-1
j_gene: TRBJ2-2
d_gene: TRBD1
CDR3nt: TGCGCCAGCAGCTTCCACAGGGGGGACACCGGGGAGCTGTTTTTT
CDR3aa: CASSFHRGDTGELFF

abundance: many
v_gene: TRBV2
j_gene: TRBJ2-2
d_gene: TRBD1
CDR3nt: TGTGCCAGCGGACAGGGGGCCCTCACCGGGGAGCTGTTTTTT
CDR3aa: CASGQGALTGELFF

abundance: -
v_gene: TRBV5-6
j_gene: TRBJ1-2
d_gene: -
CDR3nt: TGTGCCAGCAGCTTGGAAAGAATTAACTATGGCTACACCTTC
CDR3aa: CASSLERINYGYTF

abundance: many
v_gene: TRBV20-1
j_gene: TRBJ2-7
d_gene: TRBD1
CDR3nt: TGCAGTGCGGAAGGAATGGGACAGGGATACTACGAGCAGTACTTC
CDR3aa: CSAEGMGQGYYEQYF

abundance: many
v_gene: TRBV12-3/TRBV12-4
j_gene: TRBJ1-1
d_gene: TRBD1
CDR3nt: TGTGCCAGCAGGCCGGGACAGAATTTAAACACTGAAGCTTTCTTT
CDR3aa: CASRPGQNLNTEAFF

abundance: many
v_gene: TRBV3-1
j_gene: TRBJ2-7
d_gene: TRBD2
CDR3nt: TGTGCCAGCAGCCAAGGACTAGCCGGGCAGTACTTC
CDR3aa: CASSQGLAGQYF

abundance: many
v_gene: TRBV7-8
j_gene: TRBJ2-7
d_gene: -
CDR3nt: TGTGCCAGCAGCTTAGATACTTTCCAGCAGTACTTC
CDR3aa: CASSLDTFQQYF

abundance: -
v_gene: TRBV6-1
j_gene: TRBJ2-7
d_gene: TRBD1
CDR3nt: TGTGCCAGCAGTGAAGGAGCAGGGGGCGGGGACGAGCAGTACTTC
CDR3aa: CASSEGAGGGDEQYF

abundance: many
v_gene: TRBV4-1
j_gene: TRBJ2-5
d_gene: -
CDR3nt: TGCGCCAGCAGCCAAGATCGGTGGGGGGCGGCCCGTGTGAGGGGGACCCAGTACTTC
CDR3aa: CASSQDRWGAARVRGTQYF

abundance: -
v_gene: TRBV28
j_gene: TRBJ1-1
d_gene: -
CDR3nt: TGTGCCAGCGGGGAACCGGGCACCAACACTGAAGCTTTCTTT
CDR3aa: CASGEPGTNTEAFF

abundance: many
v_gene: TRBV29-1
j_gene: TRBJ2-5
d_gene: -
CDR3nt: TGCAGCGTTAAAGGGGGAGGGGCACAAGAGACCCAGTACTTC
CDR3aa: CSVKGGGAQETQYF

abundance: many
v_gene: TRBV19
j_gene: TRBJ1-5
d_gene: -
CDR3nt: TGTGCCAGTAGTATCCCTAGCAATCAGCCCCAGCATTTT
CDR3aa: CASSIPSNQPQHF

abundance: few
v_gene: TRBV7-3
j_gene: TRBJ1-2
d_gene: -
CDR3nt: TGTGCCAGCAGCTTAGGTCAGGGGTTTGGCTACACCTTC
CDR3aa: CASSLGQGFGYTF

abundance: many
v_gene: TRBV5-1
j_gene: TRBJ2-7
d_gene: TRBD2
CDR3nt: TGCGCCAGCGCCGGGGGGTTCCGCTCCTACGAGCAGTACTTC
CDR3aa: CASAGGFRSYEQYF

abundance: many
v_gene: TRBV7-2
j_gene: TRBJ2-7
d_gene: -
CDR3nt: TGTGCCAGCAGAAAGGCCTACGAGCAGTACTTC
CDR3aa: CASRKAYEQYF

abundance: many
v_gene: TRBV30
j_gene: TRBJ1-6
d_gene: -
CDR3nt: TGTGCCTGGAGTGACGGAAGCTCCTATAATTCACCCCTCCACTTT
CDR3aa: CAWSDGSSYNSPLHF

abundance: many
v_gene: TRBV10-3
j_gene: TRBJ2-5
d_gene: TRBD1
CDR3nt: TGTGCCGTGGGGGACAGACAAGAGACCCAGTACTTC
CDR3aa: CAVGDRQETQYF

abundance: many
v_gene: TRBV29-1
j_gene: TRBJ1-2
d_gene: -
CDR3nt: TGCAGCGTTGACGACAGTAGTCTCTATGGCTACACCTTC
CDR3aa: CSVDDSSLYGYTF

abundance: many
v_gene: TRBV6-4
j_gene: TRBJ2-7
d_gene: TRBD1
CDR3nt: TGTGCCAGCAGCGACGCCAGGGGGCTTCTCGGCGTACACGAGCAGTACTTC
CDR3aa: CASSDARGLLGVHEQYF

abundance: -
v_gene: TRBV30
j_gene: TRBJ2-2
d_gene: TRBD1
CDR3nt: TGTGCCTGGAACCCAGGGGGCGCTTGGACCGGGGAGCTGTTTTTT
CDR3aa: CAWNPGGAWTGELFF

abundance: many
v_gene: TRBV29-1
j_gene: TRBJ2-5
d_gene: -
CDR3nt: TGCAGCGTTGGGGTGGGGCGGGAGACCCAGTACTTC
CDR3aa: CSVGVGRETQYF

abundance: many
v_gene: TRBV6-2/TRBV6-3
j_gene: TRBJ2-5
d_gene: TRBD2
CDR3nt: TGTGCCAGCACCCAGAGGCTAGCGGGAGAGACCCAGTACTTC
CDR3aa: CASTQRLAGETQYF

abundance: many
v_gene: TRBV20-1
j_gene: TRBJ2-4
d_gene: -
CDR3nt: TGCAGTGCTAGTTATATAGACATTCAGTACTTC
CDR3aa: CSASYIDIQYF

abundance: -
v_gene: TRBV28
j_gene: TRBJ2-7
d_gene: -
CDR3nt: TGTGCCAGCCTCATGTTGCCCTCTGATCCGTTAGAGCAGTACTTC
CDR3aa: CASLMLPSDPLEQYF

abundance: many
v_gene: TRBV12-3/TRBV12-4
j_gene: TRBJ2-7
d_gene: TRBD1
CDR3nt: TGTGCCAGCAGTCCGGGACAGGGACTTCGTGAGCAGTACTTC
CDR3aa: CASSPGQGLREQYF

abundance: many
v_gene: TRBV6-1
j_gene: TRBJ1-2
d_gene: -
CDR3nt: TGTGCCAGCAGGGCCCCGGCCACCTATGGCTACACCTTC
CDR3aa: CASRAPATYGYTF

abundance: -
v_gene: TRBV20-1
j_gene: TRBJ2-6
d_gene: -
CDR3nt: TGCAGTGCTAGCCCCAGCCCGGGGTCTGGGGCCAACGTCCTGACTTTC
CDR3aa: CSASPSPGSGANVLTF

abundance: many
v_gene: TRBV6-5
j_gene: TRBJ2-1
d_gene: -
CDR3nt: TGTGCCAGCAGTTCTCAGGGCTTATACAATGAGCAGTTCTTC
CDR3aa: CASSSQGLYNEQFF

abundance: many
v_gene: TRBV6-1
j_gene: TRBJ2-7
d_gene: -
CDR3nt: TGTGCCAGCAGTACGAGACATCAACAGTACTTC
CDR3aa: CASSTRHQQYF

abundance: -
v_gene: TRBV28
j_gene: TRBJ1-2
d_gene: -
CDR3nt: TGTGCCAGCAGTTTACGGGGGTGGTATGGCTACACCTTC
CDR3aa: CASSLRGWYGYTF

abundance: many
v_gene: TRBV6-2/TRBV6-3
j_gene: TRBJ1-5
d_gene: TRBD1
CDR3nt: TGTGCCAGCAGTCCTATCGCCGACAGGGGAGACTATAGCAATCAGCCCCAGCATTTT
CDR3aa: CASSPIADRGDYSNQPQHF

abundance: -
v_gene: TRBV4-3
j_gene: TRBJ2-5
d_gene: -
CDR3nt: TGCGCCAGCAGCCCTGTTATAGGCTACCAAGAGACCCAGTACTTC
CDR3aa: CASSPVIGYQETQYF

abundance: many
v_gene: TRBV14
j_gene: TRBJ1-1
d_gene: -
CDR3nt: TGTGCCAGCAGCCCTACATGGACTGAAGCTTTCTTT
CDR3aa: CASSPTWTEAFF

abundance: -
v_gene: TRBV20-1
j_gene: TRBJ1-1
d_gene: -
CDR3nt: TGCAGTGCTAGTTCCAGGGTAACTGAAGCTTTCTTT
CDR3aa: CSASSRVTEAFF

abundance: many
v_gene: TRBV12-3/TRBV12-4
j_gene: TRBJ1-1
d_gene: -
CDR3nt: TGTGCCAGCACCCTTTCCGGGGACACTGAAGCTTTCTTT
CDR3aa: CASTLSGDTEAFF

abundance: many
v_gene: TRBV30
j_gene: TRBJ1-2
d_gene: -
CDR3nt: TGTGCCTGGGCCCCAGGAGAGACCTATGGCTACACCTTC
CDR3aa: CAWAPGETYGYTF

abundance: many
v_gene: TRBV20-1
j_gene: TRBJ1-5
d_gene: -
CDR3nt: TGCAGTGCTAGAAGGCGGGAAGGGCAGCCCCAGCATTTT
CDR3aa: CSARRREGQPQHF

abundance: many
v_gene: TRBV5-1
j_gene: TRBJ1-2
d_gene: -
CDR3nt: TGCGCCAGCAAACTTAACCCGGGATCTGACTATGGCTACACCTTC
CDR3aa: CASKLNPGSDYGYTF